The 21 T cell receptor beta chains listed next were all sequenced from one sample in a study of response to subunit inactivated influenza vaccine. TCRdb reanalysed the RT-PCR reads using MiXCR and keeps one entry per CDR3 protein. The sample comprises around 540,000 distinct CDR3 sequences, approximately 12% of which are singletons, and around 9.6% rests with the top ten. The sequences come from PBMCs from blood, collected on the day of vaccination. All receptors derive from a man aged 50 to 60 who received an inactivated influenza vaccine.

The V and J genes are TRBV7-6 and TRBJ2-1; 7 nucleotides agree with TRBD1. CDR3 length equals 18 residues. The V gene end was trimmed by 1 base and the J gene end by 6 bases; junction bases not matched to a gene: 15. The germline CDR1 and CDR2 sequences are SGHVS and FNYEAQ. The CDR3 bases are TGTGCCAGCAGCTTAGGGCCCCTACAGGGGAAGTCATTCAATGAGCAGTTCTTC. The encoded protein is CASSLGPLQGKSFNEQFF.

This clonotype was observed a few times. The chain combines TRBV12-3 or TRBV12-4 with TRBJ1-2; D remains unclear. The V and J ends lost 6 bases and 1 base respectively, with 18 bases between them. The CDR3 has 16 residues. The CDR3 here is CASRAGAGSYNYGYTF. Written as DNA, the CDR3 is TGTGCCAGCAGGGCCGGAGCCGGGTCTTATAACTATGGCTACACCTTC.

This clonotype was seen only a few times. The CDR3 DNA follows: TGTGCCAGCAGTTTAGGATTGGGACCTGAAGCTTTCTTT. Its translation is CASSLGLGPEAFF. The rearrangement links TRBV12-3 or TRBV12-4 to TRBJ1-1; a possible D gene is TRBD1 (5 bases). This CDR3 contains 13 residues. V lost 1 base, J lost 6 bases, and 9 bases lay in between.

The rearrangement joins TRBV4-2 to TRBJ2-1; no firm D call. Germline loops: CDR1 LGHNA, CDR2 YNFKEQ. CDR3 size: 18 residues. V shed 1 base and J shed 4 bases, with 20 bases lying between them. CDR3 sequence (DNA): TGTGCCAGCAGCCAAGGGAAGCGAGGCTCCACCTTGTACAATGAGCAGTTCTTC. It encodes CASSQGKRGSTLYNEQFF.

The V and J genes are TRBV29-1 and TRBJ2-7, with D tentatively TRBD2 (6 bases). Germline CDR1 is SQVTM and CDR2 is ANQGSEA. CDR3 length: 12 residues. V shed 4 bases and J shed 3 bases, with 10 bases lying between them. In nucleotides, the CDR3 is TGCAGCGTTGGTAGCGGTAACTACGAGCAGTACTTC. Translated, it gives CSVGSGNYEQYF.

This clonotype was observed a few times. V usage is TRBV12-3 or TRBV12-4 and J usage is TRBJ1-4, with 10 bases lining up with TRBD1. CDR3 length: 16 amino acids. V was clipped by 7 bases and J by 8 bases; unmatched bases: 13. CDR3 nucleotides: TGTGCCAGCAAAGTATGGGACGGGACAGGGGACGAAAAACTGTTTTTT. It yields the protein CASKVWDGTGDEKLFF.

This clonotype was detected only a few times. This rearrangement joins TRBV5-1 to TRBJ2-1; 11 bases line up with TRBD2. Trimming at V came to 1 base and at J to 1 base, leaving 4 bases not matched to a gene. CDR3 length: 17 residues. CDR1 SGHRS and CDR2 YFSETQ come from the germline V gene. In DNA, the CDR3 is TGCGCCAGCAGCTTGACTAGCGGGAGAGAGTCCTACAATGAGCAGTTCTTC. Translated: CASSLTSGRESYNEQFF.

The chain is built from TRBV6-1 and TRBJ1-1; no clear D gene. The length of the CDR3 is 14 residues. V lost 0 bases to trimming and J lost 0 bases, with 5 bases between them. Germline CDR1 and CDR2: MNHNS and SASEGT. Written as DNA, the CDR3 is TGTGCCAGCAGTGAAGCCAACCTGAACACTGAAGCTTTCTTT. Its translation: CASSEANLNTEAFF.

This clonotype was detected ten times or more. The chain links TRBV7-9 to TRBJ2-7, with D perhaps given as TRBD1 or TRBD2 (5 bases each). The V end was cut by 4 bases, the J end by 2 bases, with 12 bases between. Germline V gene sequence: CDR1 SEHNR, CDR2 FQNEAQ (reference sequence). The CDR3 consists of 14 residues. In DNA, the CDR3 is TGTGCCAGCAGCTCGGGTCTGGGGGCCTACGAGCAGTACTTC. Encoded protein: CASSSGLGAYEQYF. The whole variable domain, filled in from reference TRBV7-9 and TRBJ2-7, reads DTGVSQNPRHKITKRGQNVTFRCDPISEHNRLYWYRQTLGQGPEFLTYFQNEAQLEKSRLLSDRFSAERPKGSFSTLEIQRTEQGDSAMYLCASSSGLGAYEQYFGPGTRLTVT.

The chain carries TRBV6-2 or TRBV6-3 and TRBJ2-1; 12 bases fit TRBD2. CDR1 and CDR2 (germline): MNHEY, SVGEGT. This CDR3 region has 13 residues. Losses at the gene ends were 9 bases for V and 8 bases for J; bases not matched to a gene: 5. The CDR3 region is CASLLAGGHEQFF. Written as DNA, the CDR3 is TGTGCCAGTCTACTAGCGGGGGGCCATGAGCAGTTCTTC.

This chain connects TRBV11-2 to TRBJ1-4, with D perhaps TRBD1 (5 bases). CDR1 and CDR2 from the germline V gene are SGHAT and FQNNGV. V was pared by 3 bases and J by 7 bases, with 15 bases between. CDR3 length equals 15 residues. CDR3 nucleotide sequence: TGTGCCAGCAGCTTTCAGCAGGGAGCGTCTGAAAAACTGTTTTTT. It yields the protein CASSFQQGASEKLFF.

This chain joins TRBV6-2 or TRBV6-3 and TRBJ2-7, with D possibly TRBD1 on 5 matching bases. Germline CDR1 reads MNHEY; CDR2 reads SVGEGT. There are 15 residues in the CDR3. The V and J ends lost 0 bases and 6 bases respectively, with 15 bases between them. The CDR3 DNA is TGTGCCAGCAGTTACTCGACCCCCAGGGTAAGCGAGCAGTACTTC. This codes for CASSYSTPRVSEQYF.

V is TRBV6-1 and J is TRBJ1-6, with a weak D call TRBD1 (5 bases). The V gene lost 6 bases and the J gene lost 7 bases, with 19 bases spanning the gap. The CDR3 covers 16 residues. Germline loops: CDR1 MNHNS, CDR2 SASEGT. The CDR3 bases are TGTGCCAGCAGGTCCCGGAGGCAGGGCGGAAATTCACCCCTCCACTTT. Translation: CASRSRRQGGNSPLHF.

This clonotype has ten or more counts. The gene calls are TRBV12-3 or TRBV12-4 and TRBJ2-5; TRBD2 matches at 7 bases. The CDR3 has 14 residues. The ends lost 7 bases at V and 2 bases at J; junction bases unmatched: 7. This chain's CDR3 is CASTTTGGQETQYF. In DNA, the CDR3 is TGTGCCAGCACCACTACGGGGGGACAAGAGACCCAGTACTTC.

DNA for the CDR3: TGTGCCATCAGTGAGTCGTCCCCAGGGCCGACAGATACGCAGTATTTT. Its protein product is CAISESSPGPTDTQYF. The chain uses TRBV10-3 and TRBJ2-3; tentative D call: TRBD1 (5 bases). There are 16 residues in the CDR3. Trimming shortened V by 0 bases and J by 3 bases, and 13 bases separated the two germline ends. The germline CDR1 and CDR2 sequences are ENHRY and SYGVKD.

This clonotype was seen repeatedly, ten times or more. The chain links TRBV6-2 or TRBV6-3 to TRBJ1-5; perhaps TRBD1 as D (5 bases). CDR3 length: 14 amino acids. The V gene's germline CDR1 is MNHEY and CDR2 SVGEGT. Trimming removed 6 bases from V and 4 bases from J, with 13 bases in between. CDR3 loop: CASRRQSRNQPQHF. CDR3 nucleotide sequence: TGTGCCAGCAGAAGACAGAGCCGGAATCAGCCCCAGCATTTT.

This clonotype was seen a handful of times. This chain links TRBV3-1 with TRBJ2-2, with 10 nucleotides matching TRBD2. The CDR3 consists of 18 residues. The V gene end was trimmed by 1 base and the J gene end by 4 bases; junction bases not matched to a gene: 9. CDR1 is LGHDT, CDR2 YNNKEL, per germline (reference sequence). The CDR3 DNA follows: TGTGCCAGCAGCCAAGGTCCCCCTAGCGGGAGCATCACCGGGGAGCTGTTTTTT. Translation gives CASSQGPPSGSITGELFF. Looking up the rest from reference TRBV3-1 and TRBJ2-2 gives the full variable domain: DTAVSQTPKYLVTQMGNDKSIKCEQNLGHDTMYWYKQDSKKFLKIMFSYNNKELIINETVPNRFSPKSPDKAHLNLHINSLELGDSAVYFCASSQGPPSGSITGELFFGEGSRLTVL.

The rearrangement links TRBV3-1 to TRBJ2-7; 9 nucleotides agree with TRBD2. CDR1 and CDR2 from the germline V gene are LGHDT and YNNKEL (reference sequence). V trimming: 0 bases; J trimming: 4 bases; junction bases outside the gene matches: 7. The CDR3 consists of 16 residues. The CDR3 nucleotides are TGTGCCAGCAGCCAAGATTACGGAGCGGGAGGTTACGAGCAGTACTTC. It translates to CASSQDYGAGGYEQYF.

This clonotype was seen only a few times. CDR3 DNA: TGTGCCAGCAGAGACCGACAGGACACCTATGGCTACACCTTC. As protein: CASRDRQDTYGYTF. J is TRBJ1-2 and V is TRBV6-1, with D possibly TRBD1 on 6 matching bases. The germline CDR1 and CDR2 sequences are MNHNS and SASEGT. The CDR3 covers 14 residues. V lost 6 bases to trimming and J lost 4 bases, with 15 bases between them.

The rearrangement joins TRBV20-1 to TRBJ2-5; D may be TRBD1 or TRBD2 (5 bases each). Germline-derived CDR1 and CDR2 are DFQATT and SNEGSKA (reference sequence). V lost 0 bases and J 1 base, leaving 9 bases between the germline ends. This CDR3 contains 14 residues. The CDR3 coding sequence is TGCAGTGCTAGAGATAGGGACGTCCAAGAGACCCAGTACTTC. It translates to CSARDRDVQETQYF.

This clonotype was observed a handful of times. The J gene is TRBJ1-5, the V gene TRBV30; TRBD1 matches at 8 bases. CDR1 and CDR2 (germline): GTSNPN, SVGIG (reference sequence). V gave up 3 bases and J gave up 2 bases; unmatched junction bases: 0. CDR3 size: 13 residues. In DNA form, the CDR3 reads TGTGCCTGGAGGGGACAGGGCAATCAGCCCCAGCATTTT. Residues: CAWRGQGNQPQHF.